This TCR beta chain was sequenced in a study of blood T cell repertoires in COVID-19. Study-level information: T cells, B-cell-depleted T cells, or PBMCs supplied cDNA or gDNA.

Clones were read by immunoSEQ multiplex PCR, and TCRdb kept only the in-frame ones, dropping some. Counted here are a few hundred thousand clones, 80% to 85% occurring once; the ten biggest clones make up 15% to 19%. The origin of this receptor is a person aged 70 to 85 with COVID-19, enrolled during active disease. Sequencing was performed on peripheral blood.

CDR3 nucleotide sequence: TGCAGCGTCGCGGGACAGGGTAATGAAAAACTGTTTTTT. Protein: CSVAGQGNEKLFF. This sequence joins TRBV29-1 and TRBJ1-4; TRBD1 aligns across 9 bases. V dropped 6 bases and J dropped 4; count of bases not matched to a gene: 3. The germline V gene encodes CDR1 SQVTM and CDR2 ANQGSEA. This CDR3 has 13 residues.